This T cell receptor beta chain was sequenced in a study of cytomegalovirus exposure and HLA in healthy donors (dated by TCRdb to 2015 to 2018). Context from the whole study: In an earlier analysis of around 540 of the donors, roughly 300 Gb of sequence data and 95 million to 130 million unique TCR beta sequences from about 190 million T cells were reported. About 280 gigabases of sequencing data and around 85 million unique TCR sequences made up an early release that covered 500 to 650 HLA-typed donors. Among the roughly 400 genotyped donors, around 81% belonged to the genetic ancestry cluster associated with self-reported Caucasian donors. The study was designed to test whether signatures of past pathogen exposure could be identified by cataloging public T cell receptors. The T cell repertoires of some 700 subjects were profiled by immunosequencing and related to cytomegalovirus serostatus. Along with the approximately 670-subject first cohort, a separate validation cohort of over a hundred different subjects was used. To predict cytomegalovirus infection status, the study brought together high-throughput TCR immunosequencing, statistical association of individual TCRs with disease status, and machine learning. In a later analysis, previously published TCR beta repertoires from several hundred donors were re-analyzed and high-resolution HLA genotyping was added so that TCR occurrence patterns could be studied. In the later analysis, no new phenotypic data were used to find candidate immune exposures; instead, reliance was placed on TCR beta sequences and their occurrence across donors. An earlier analysis of approximately 580 of the donors used high-throughput TCR beta sequencing to judge whether each TCR beta V gene segment behaved as functional or pseudogenic. Donor age, sex, ethnicity and CMV serostatus were compiled alongside the repertoire data. Genome-wide SNP genotypes for about 55% of the roughly 670 donors were used in a later genetic analysis, which treated that subset as a discovery cohort. Every discovery cohort repertoire had been produced on one sequencing platform. HLA typing covered class I and class II loci at four-digit resolution. Typing coverage differed by locus: A, B, C, DRB1 and DQB1 were typed in roughly 629-630 donors, DQA1 in about 550, DPA1 in roughly 590, and DPB1 in around 440. Several DR-DQ haplotypes were treated as single units for association and clustering because of strong linkage in the cohort. Among roughly 400 genotyped donors of the cohort, an average of 235,054 unique TCR beta nucleotide sequences were sequenced per donor, roughly a sixth of them non-productive.

Notes on this clone: The antigen it binds to is not known. Nothing much larger sits one base from this clone, and base qualities are not available.

The study at large found these results: Because counts were too low, seventeen rarely observed V segments, including chromosome 9 orphons, were excluded from the earlier analysis of some 590 of the donors. A further reported finding was that TCR beta sequences accurately predicted the HLA-A and HLA-B alleles for most subjects in the first cohort. An earlier analysis of 587 of the donors showed that most TCR beta V segments appeared in productive rearrangements either about 90% or about 30% of the time, which broadly matched IMGT annotations. The sequencing pipeline was judged likely to have produced a cluster of highly shared sequence variants as a technical artifact. Assigning TCR associations to individual alleles was difficult when HLA alleles, especially DR and DQ, strongly co-occurred. Correlated functional status among segregating V segments might be attributable to linkage disequilibrium, but an unknown experimental factor could not be ruled out. The study listed 170 or so TCR beta chains as associated with cytomegalovirus. The 87-base-pair reads could not distinguish some IMGT-functional V segments, including TRBV6-2 and TRBV6-3, so those segments were excluded. The authors suggested that the approach could potentially be generalized to other disease states and immunological phenotypes. In this cohort, only TCR beta chains were sequenced, and detectable features were limited by the absence of alpha or paired-chain data. According to a later analysis, parvovirus B19, influenza, CMV and Epstein-Barr virus appeared linked to several top co-occurrence clusters. V-gene and J-gene trimming of TCR beta chains was associated with a missense DCLRE1C variant in a later genetic analysis, and the association was replicated in an independent cohort. Across donors, most TCR sequences were observed very rarely, whereas some public TCRs were present in many individuals. Cytomegalovirus status was reported to be diagnosed by the classifier with high specificity and sensitivity in both the original and validation cohorts. A later analysis found that HLA-associated TCR beta chains were more clonally expanded and had lower generation probabilities than equally common non-associated chains. Because HLA typing was missing for some donors at each locus, association tests included only the typed subset. In vitro tests confirmed that a few of the cytomegalovirus-associated TCR beta chains recognize cytomegalovirus antigens. According to a later genetic analysis, donors in an Asian-associated ancestry cluster had fewer N-insertions in productive TCRs than the approximately 700-donor mean. In a later analysis, 16,951 TCR beta sequences were associated with specific HLA alleles at a false discovery rate of 0.05. The only immune exposure information available for the cohort was CMV serostatus. In a later analysis, TCR association rates were found to vary across HLA loci, with the most associated TCRs seen for DRB1 alleles and the fewest for HLA-C alleles. In a later analysis, most CMV-associated TCR beta chains were found to appear HLA-restricted, with HLA associations seemingly driven largely by CMV exposure. Presence/absence analyses assumed roughly uniform sequencing depth across donors, an assumption that may not hold.

The cohort comprised fewer than 750 healthy bone marrow donors. Cohort members were all nominally healthy when sampled, although unrecorded immune exposures were likely present. The donor was CMV seronegative and was included in the group of under 450 seronegative cohort members. A peripheral blood sample was collected from each donor, and TCR beta sequencing was performed on peripheral blood mononuclear cells. The Qiagen DNeasy Blood Extraction Kit was used to extract genomic DNA from the blood cell samples. Its CDR3 holds 12 amino acids, cysteine through phenylalanine. Only CDR3 DNA is held: 36 bases, read in frame from base 1. V is reduced by 6 bases and J by 2 bases, leaving a spacing of 8 bases between them. The germline V gene specifies MDHEN as CDR1 and SYDVKM as CDR2. The library came from the immunoSEQ multiplex PCR assay. For the multiplex PCR, a mixture combining 60 forward primers for TCR Vbeta segments and 13 reverse primers for TCR Jbeta segments was used. The CDR3 region of rearranged TCR beta genes was amplified from genomic DNA with a multiplex PCR assay. The amplified TCR beta libraries were sequenced on the Illumina HiSeq System as 87-base-pair reads. Under the source paper's analysis protocol: Across the roughly 670 repertoires, a later analysis counted around 80 million unique TCR beta chains, around 11 million of which were shared by at least two donors. To remove PCR and sequencing errors, raw reads were error-corrected and collapsed into unique sequences using a nearest-neighbor algorithm that merged closely related sequences. To assign V, D and J gene segments, CDR3 sequences were aligned to IMGT reference sequences. For a sequence to be retained, a match of at least six nucleotides was required to both a V gene segment and a J gene segment. A rearrangement counted as productive if the CDR3 had no stop codons and remained in frame with V and J, and every other rearrangement counted as non-productive. Following IMGT convention, CDR3 was defined as the stretch from the second conserved V-encoded cysteine to the conserved J-encoded phenylalanine. The earlier analysis of a few hundred of the donors excluded any sequence lacking an unambiguous match to a single V gene segment. An earlier analysis of a few hundred of the donors called V segments functional above 56.7% productive rearrangements and segregating when the between-donor standard deviation exceeded 5%. A statistical classification framework was built to diagnose cytomegalovirus status from the catalog of TCR beta chain sequences. In a later analysis, V and J genes were assigned by comparing TCR nucleotide sequences against IMGT/GENE-DB human TR gene sequences. A later analysis assigned CDR3 sequences and most-parsimonious VDJ recombination scenarios with the TCRdist pipeline. In a later analysis, each TCR beta chain was defined by its CDR3 amino acid sequence together with its V-gene family, and reads without a unique V-gene family were excluded. To address suspected cross-contamination and a sequencing artifact, a later analysis removed under 600 highly shared, low-generation-probability nucleotide sequences. In a later analysis, a clonal expansion index for each public chain was calculated from normalized within-repertoire ranks of inferred template counts. In a later analysis, generation probabilities were computed using a VDJ recombination model fitted to out-of-frame rearrangements, and the results were checked against IGoR. In a later analysis, hypergeometric tests were used to score TCR-TCR, TCR-HLA and TCR-CMV co-occurrence, with a repertoire-size bias correction applied to TCR pairs. A later analysis estimated false discovery rates by permuting HLA or CMV assignments 20 times. In a later analysis, co-occurring TCRs were grouped with DBSCAN, and TCRdist sequence similarity was added when clustering was performed within HLA-allele-positive subsets. For co-occurrence clustering, repertoires with fewer than 30,000 or more than 120,000 public chains were excluded, along with about five repertoires with anomalous nucleotide sharing. Not all clones reach the TCRdb copy of this immuneACCESS table, which keeps in-frame sequences only. Checked studies attribute under half of the gap to unresolved V genes and leave the rest unexplained. From that table come the V and J calls and clone size; the DNA was used to work out D and trimming. For this sample the table gives some 110,000 clones, of which 78% were detected only once. Roughly 1.8% of the sample rests with the top ten.

Sequencing used PBMCs. The chain is encoded by TRBV28 joined to TRBJ2-7; the D gene assignment is ambiguous. This receptor was taken from a woman in her 40s in good health and CMV-seronegative. The CDR3 protein: CASSYGPYEQYF. The DNA is as follows: TGTGCCAGCAGCTATGGTCCCTACGAGCAGTACTTC.